A selection of T cell receptor beta chains follows, all from one sample in a study of T cell responses to AZD1222 COVID-19 vaccine. TCRdb keeps only in-frame clones here, not all; method: immunoSEQ multiplex PCR. In the table there are roughly 150,000 clones, about 90% of which are singletons. The material was peripheral blood, obtained on day 0 of AZD1222 vaccination. Every receptor here comes from an adult in good health. CDR3s include the opening cysteine and the closing phenylalanine or tryptophan. D genes are given only for firm matches. The size entry is marked missing in some rows and otherwise reads once, few, many or a size class.

J	V	D	size	DNA	CDR3
TRBJ2-2	TRBV19	.	.	TGTGCCAGTAGTATAGATCTAGAAGTTTGGGAGCTGTTTTTT	CASSIDLEVWELFF
TRBJ1-5	TRBV2	.	.	TGTGCCAGCAGCTGGGACATTAGCAATCAGCCCCAGCATTTT	CASSWDISNQPQHF
TRBJ1-2	TRBV27	.	few	TGTGCCAGCAGTCCCCCTGGCGTCTATGGCTACACCTTC	CASSPPGVYGYTF
TRBJ2-2	TRBV4-2	TRBD2	.	TGTGCCAGCAGCCCGGGAGAATCGGGGGGGAGCACCGGGGAGCTGTTTTTT	CASSPGESGGSTGELFF
TRBJ2-3	TRBV3-1/TRBV3-2	TRBD2	.	TGTGCCAGCAGCCGTAGCGGGACGAGCACAGATACGCAGTATTTT	CASSRSGTSTDTQYF
TRBJ2-3	TRBV28	.	.	TGTGCCAGCAGTTCCCGGGTGGTGGGCACAGATACGCAGTATTTT	CASSSRVVGTDTQYF
TRBJ1-2	TRBV2	.	.	TGTGCCAGCATCGCGACGGAACTTTATGGCTACACCTTC	CASIATELYGYTF
TRBJ2-7	TRBV25-1	TRBD1	.	TGTGCCACCTTGGGACAGGGGGACTCCTACGAGCAGTACTTC	CATLGQGDSYEQYF
TRBJ1-1	TRBV30	.	.	TGTGCCTGGAGGGGAATCAGCCCTTGGGCTTTCTTT	CAWRGISPWAFF
TRBJ2-5	TRBV4-1	TRBD1	.	TGCGCCAGCAGCCAAGATGGGACAGGGGTTTGGGAGACCCAGTACTTC	CASSQDGTGVWETQYF
TRBJ1-2	TRBV14	.	.	TGTGCCAGCAGCTCCCTAGGCCCTATCGGCTACACCTTC	CASSSLGPIGYTF
TRBJ2-7	TRBV7-2	.	few	TGTGCCAGCAGCGAGGAGGGGACGTCCGCCTACGAGCAGTACTTC	CASSEEGTSAYEQYF
TRBJ2-7	TRBV5-1	TRBD2	.	TGCGCCAGCAGCCCGGGACTAGCGGGAGGGCCCCACGAGCAGTACTTC	CASSPGLAGGPHEQYF
TRBJ2-1	TRBV25-1	TRBD2	.	TGTGCCAGCACTCTAGCGGGCGCGGCGTTCTTC	CASTLAGAAFF
TRBJ2-3	TRBV19	.	.	TGTGCCAGTAGTATAGATCGTGGGGGGGCGGATACGCAGTATTTT	CASSIDRGGADTQYF
TRBJ1-1	TRBV19	TRBD1	.	TGTGCCAGTACCATCGGAGGGTTACAGGGGTCGGGTAACACTGAAGCTTTCTTT	CASTIGGLQGSGNTEAFF
TRBJ1-1	TRBV28	.	.	TGTGCCAGCAGTTTACGGGTATTGGAATCGGTGGGCACTGAAGCTTTCTTT	CASSLRVLESVGTEAFF
TRBJ2-1	TRBV30	TRBD2	.	TGTGCCTGGAGTACGGGGGTACTAGCGGGAGGTTTCAATGAGCAGTTCTTC	CAWSTGVLAGGFNEQFF
TRBJ2-7	TRBV5-6	.	.	TGTGCCAGCAGCTTTTGGGGTTCCTACGAGCAGTACTTC	CASSFWGSYEQYF
TRBJ2-1	TRBV5-4	TRBD2	.	TGTGCCAGCAGCGCACGGCTAGCGGGAGTTTCCTCTCGCTACAATGAGCAGTTCTTC	CASSARLAGVSSRYNEQFF
TRBJ2-6	TRBV6-2/TRBV6-3	TRBD2	few	TGTGCCAGCAGTTACGGCGGGGGCTCTGGGGCCAACGTCCTGACTTTC	CASSYGGGSGANVLTF
TRBJ1-2	TRBV13	.	.	TGTGCCAGCAGCCCACGACAGACCCCTTATGGCTACACCTTC	CASSPRQTPYGYTF
TRBJ2-1	TRBV7-8	TRBD2	.	TGTGCCAGCAGCCGGGGCGTAGCGGGAGACGTCAATGAGCAGTTCTTC	CASSRGVAGDVNEQFF
TRBJ2-7	TRBV5-4	.	.	TGTGCCAGCAGCTTGTCCAGCCACTACGAGCAGTACTTC	CASSLSSHYEQYF
TRBJ2-7	TRBV12-3/TRBV12-4	.	.	TGTGCCACCGGGACAATTTACGAGCAGTACTTC	CATGTIYEQYF
TRBJ2-3	TRBV7-9	.	.	TGTGCCAGCAGCTTAGTGGGGGGGCCAGATACGCAGTATTTT	CASSLVGGPDTQYF
TRBJ1-2	TRBV5-6	.	.	TGTGCCAGCAGCTTGGCGGGGGGCTATGGCTACACCTTC	CASSLAGGYGYTF
TRBJ1-6	TRBV7-9	.	.	TGTGCCAGCAGCTTCCCTAATTCACCCCTCCACTTT	CASSFPNSPLHF
TRBJ1-1	TRBV7-2	.	few	TGTGCCAGCAGCTTAGTGGCCCCGGGCAGTGAAGCTTTCTTT	CASSLVAPGSEAFF
TRBJ2-1	TRBV19	.	.	TGTGCCAGTAGTAAGGGCCAGGGTGGCTACAATGAGCAGTTCTTC	CASSKGQGGYNEQFF
TRBJ2-2	TRBV2	.	.	TGTGCCAGCAGCCCCATGGAGGGTACGTTCGCCGGGGAGCTGTTTTTT	CASSPMEGTFAGELFF
TRBJ1-2	TRBV6-2/TRBV6-3	TRBD1	.	TGTGCCAGCAGCGACCCCGCGGGACAGGGGGTCTATGGCTACACCTTC	CASSDPAGQGVYGYTF
TRBJ2-1	TRBV19	TRBD2	.	TGTGCCTCGCGGCCTCTAGCGGGAGCCTACAATGAGCAGTTCTTC	CASRPLAGAYNEQFF
TRBJ2-1	TRBV11-2	.	.	TGTGCCAGCACCGGGCGCTACAATGAGCAGTTCTTC	CASTGRYNEQFF
TRBJ2-6	TRBV12-3/TRBV12-4	.	.	TGTGCCAGCAGTTCGGGTGGGGCCAACGTCCTGACTTTC	CASSSGGANVLTF
TRBJ1-1	TRBV29-1	.	once	TGCAGCGTTGAAAGGGGTCAGGGGTACACTGAAGCTTTCTTT	CSVERGQGYTEAFF
TRBJ2-3	TRBV27	TRBD1	.	TGTGCCAGCAGTTTAAGGGGGCCTCGAGCAGATACGCAGTATTTT	CASSLRGPRADTQYF
TRBJ2-2	TRBV7-2	TRBD1	.	TGTGCCAGCAGCCCACCCGGGACAGGGACCGGGGAGCTGTTTTTT	CASSPPGTGTGELFF
TRBJ2-5	TRBV7-7	TRBD2	.	TGTGCTAGCAGCTTGTGGGGGGGAGAGACCCAGTACTTC	CASSLWGGETQYF
TRBJ2-5	TRBV5-4	.	.	TGTGCCAGCACCCTAAGGGACGGAGAGACCCAGTACTTC	CASTLRDGETQYF
TRBJ1-2	TRBV3-1/TRBV3-2	.	.	TGTGCCAGCAGCCAAGAACCTAGGGGCTATGGCTACACCTTC	CASSQEPRGYGYTF
TRBJ1-1	TRBV7-8	.	.	TGTGCCAGCAGCTTAGAAGGGTCGGACACTGAAGCTTTCTTT	CASSLEGSDTEAFF